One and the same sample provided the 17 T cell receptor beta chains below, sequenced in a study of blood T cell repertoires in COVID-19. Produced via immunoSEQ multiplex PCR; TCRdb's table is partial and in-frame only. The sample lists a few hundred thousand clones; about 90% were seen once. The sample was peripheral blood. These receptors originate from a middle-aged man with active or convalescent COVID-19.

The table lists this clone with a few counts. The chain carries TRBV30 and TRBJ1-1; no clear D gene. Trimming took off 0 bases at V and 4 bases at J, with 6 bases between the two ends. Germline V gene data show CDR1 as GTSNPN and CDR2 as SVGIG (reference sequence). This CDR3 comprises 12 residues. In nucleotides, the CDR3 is TGTGCCTGGAGTGTAACGGTCACTGAAGCTTTCTTT. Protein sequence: CAWSVTVTEAFF.

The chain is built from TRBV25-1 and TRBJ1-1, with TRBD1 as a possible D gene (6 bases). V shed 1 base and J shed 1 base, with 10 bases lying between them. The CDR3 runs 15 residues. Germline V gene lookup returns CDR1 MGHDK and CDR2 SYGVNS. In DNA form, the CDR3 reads TGTGCCAGCAGTGAATCTCAGGGGCAGAACACTGAAGCTTTCTTT. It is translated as CASSESQGQNTEAFF. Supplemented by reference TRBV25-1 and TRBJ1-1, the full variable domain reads EADIYQTPRYLVIGTGKKITLECSQTMGHDKMYWYQQDPGMELHLIHYSYGVNSTEKGDLSSESTVSRIRTEHFPLTLESARPSHTSQYLCASSESQGQNTEAFFGQGTRLTVV.

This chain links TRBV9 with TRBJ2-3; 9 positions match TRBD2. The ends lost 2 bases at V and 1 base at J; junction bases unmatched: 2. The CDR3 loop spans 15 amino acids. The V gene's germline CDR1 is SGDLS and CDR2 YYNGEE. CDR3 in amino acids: CASSVSSGGTDTQYF. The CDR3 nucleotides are TGTGCCAGCAGCGTTTCTAGCGGGGGCACAGATACGCAGTATTTT.

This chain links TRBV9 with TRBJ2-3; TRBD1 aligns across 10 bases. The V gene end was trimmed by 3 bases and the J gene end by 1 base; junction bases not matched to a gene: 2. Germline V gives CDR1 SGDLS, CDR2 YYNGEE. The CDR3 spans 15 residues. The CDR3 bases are TGTGCCAGCAGCGCCGGACAGGGGGGCACAGATACGCAGTATTTT. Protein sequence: CASSAGQGGTDTQYF.

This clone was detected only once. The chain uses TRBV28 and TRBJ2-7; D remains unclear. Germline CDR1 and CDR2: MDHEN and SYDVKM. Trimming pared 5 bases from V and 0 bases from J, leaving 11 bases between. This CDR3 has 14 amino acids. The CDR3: CASSHSTSSYEQYF. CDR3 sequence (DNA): TGTGCCAGCAGTCATAGCACAAGCTCCTACGAGCAGTACTTC. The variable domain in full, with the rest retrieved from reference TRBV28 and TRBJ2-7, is DVKVTQSSRYLVKRTGEKVFLECVQDMDHENMFWYRQDPGLGLRLIYFSYDVKMKEKGDIPEGYSVSREKKERFSLILESASTNQTSMYLCASSHSTSSYEQYFGPGTRLTVT.

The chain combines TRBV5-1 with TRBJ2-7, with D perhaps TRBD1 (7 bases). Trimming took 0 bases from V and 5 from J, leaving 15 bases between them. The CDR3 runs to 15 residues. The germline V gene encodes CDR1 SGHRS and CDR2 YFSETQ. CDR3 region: CASSLEGRGVDEQYF. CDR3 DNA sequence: TGCGCCAGCAGCTTGGAGGGCAGGGGGGTCGACGAGCAGTACTTC.

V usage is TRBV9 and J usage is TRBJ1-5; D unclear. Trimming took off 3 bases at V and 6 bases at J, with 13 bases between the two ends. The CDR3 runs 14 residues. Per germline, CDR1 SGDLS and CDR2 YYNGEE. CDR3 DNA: TGTGCCAGCAGCGCGGGGATACTGGGTCAGCCCCAGCATTTT. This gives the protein CASSAGILGQPQHF.

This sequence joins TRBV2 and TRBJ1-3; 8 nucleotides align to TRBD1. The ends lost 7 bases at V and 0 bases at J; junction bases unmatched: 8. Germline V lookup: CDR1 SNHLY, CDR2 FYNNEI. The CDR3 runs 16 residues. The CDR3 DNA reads TGTGCCAGCATTCTTCGGACAGGGAGCTCTGGAAACACCATATATTTT. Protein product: CASILRTGSSGNTIYF.

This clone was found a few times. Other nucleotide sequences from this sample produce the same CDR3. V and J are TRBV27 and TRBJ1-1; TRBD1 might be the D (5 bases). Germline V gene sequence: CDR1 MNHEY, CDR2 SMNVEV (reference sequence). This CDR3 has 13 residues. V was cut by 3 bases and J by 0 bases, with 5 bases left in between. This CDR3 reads CASSLTVNTEAFF. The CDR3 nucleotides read TGTGCCAGCAGTTTGACAGTGAACACTGAAGCTTTCTTT.

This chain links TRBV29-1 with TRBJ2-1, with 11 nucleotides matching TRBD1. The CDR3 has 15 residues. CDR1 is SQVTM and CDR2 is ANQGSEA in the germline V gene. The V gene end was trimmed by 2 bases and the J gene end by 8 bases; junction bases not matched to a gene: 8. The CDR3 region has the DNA TGCAGCGTTGAACCGGACAGGGGGCTTTTCGATGAGCAGTTCTTC. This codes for CSVEPDRGLFDEQFF.

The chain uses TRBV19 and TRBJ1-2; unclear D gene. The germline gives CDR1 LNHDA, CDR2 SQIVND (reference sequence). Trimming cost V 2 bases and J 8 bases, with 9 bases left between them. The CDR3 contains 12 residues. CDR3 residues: CASSIRGPGYTF. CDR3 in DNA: TGTGCCAGTAGTATACGAGGGCCGGGCTACACCTTC.

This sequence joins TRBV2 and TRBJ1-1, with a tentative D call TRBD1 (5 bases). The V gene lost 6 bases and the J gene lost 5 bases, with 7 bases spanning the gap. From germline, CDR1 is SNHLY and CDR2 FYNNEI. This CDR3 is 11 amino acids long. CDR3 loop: CASRTATEAFF. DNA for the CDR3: TGTGCCAGCAGGACAGCTACTGAAGCTTTCTTT. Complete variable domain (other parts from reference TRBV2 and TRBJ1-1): EPEVTQTPSHQVTQMGQEVILRCVPISNHLYFYWYRQILGQKVEFLVSFYNNEISEKSEIFDDQFSVERPDGSNFTLKIRSTKLEDSAMYFCASRTATEAFFGQGTRLTVV.

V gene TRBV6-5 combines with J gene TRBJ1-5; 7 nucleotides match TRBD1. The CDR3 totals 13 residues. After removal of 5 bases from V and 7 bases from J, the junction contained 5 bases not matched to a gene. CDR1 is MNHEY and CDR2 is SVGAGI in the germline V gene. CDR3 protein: CASSRTGRQPQHF. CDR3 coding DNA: TGTGCCAGCAGTCGGACAGGTAGGCAGCCCCAGCATTTT.

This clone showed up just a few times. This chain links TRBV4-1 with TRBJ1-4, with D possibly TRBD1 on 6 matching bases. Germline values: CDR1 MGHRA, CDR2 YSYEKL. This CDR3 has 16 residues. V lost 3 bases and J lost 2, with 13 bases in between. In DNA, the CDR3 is TGCGCCAGCAGCCATTCCCAGGGGTTTACTAATGAAAAACTGTTTTTT. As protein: CASSHSQGFTNEKLFF.

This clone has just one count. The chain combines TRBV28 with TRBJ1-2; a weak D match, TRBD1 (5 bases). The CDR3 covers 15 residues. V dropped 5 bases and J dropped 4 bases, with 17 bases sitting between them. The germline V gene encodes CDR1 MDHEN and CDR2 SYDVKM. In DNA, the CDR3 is TGTGCCAGCAGTACCATTGGGGAGGGACCCTATGGCTACACCTTC. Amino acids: CASSTIGEGPYGYTF.

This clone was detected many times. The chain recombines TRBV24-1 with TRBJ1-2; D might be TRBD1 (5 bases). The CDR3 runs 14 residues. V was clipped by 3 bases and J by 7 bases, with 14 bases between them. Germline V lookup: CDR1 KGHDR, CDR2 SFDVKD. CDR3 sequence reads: CATSDGRGAGGYTF. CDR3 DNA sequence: TGTGCCACCAGTGATGGAAGGGGCGCAGGTGGCTACACCTTC.

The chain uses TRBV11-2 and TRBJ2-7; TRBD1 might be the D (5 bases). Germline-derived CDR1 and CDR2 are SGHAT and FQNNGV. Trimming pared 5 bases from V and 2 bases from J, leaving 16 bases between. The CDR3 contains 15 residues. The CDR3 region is CASSHYDDRPYEQYF. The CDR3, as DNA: TGTGCCAGCAGCCACTATGACGACAGACCCTACGAGCAGTACTTC.